This T cell receptor beta chain was retrieved from a study of blood T cell repertoires in COVID-19. V was shortened by 0 bases and J by 4 bases, with 15 bases between the two germline ends. CDR1 and CDR2 (germline): SEHNR, FQNEAQ (reference sequence). The CDR3 spans 16 residues. Repertoires were generated with immunoSEQ multiplex PCR, while TCRdb's copy carries only in-frame clones and drops some. The sample records 250,000 to 400,000 clones, about 91% being singletons. Seattle cases were enrolled at active infection and followed longitudinally. The sequencing sample was made of peripheral blood. The clonotype originates from a woman under 40 with COVID-19, enrolled during active disease. This sequence joins TRBV7-9 and TRBJ1-1; no definite D call. CDR3 DNA: TGTGCCAGCAGCTTAGCAGCGCACTTAATCGCCACTGAAGCTTTCTTT. Its translation: CASSLAAHLIATEAFF. The complete variable domain, with remaining parts taken from reference TRBV7-9 and TRBJ1-1, reads DTGVSQNPRHKITKRGQNVTFRCDPISEHNRLYWYRQTLGQGPEFLTYFQNEAQLEKSRLLSDRFSAERPKGSFSTLEIQRTEQGDSAMYLCASSLAAHLIATEAFFGQGTRLTVV.